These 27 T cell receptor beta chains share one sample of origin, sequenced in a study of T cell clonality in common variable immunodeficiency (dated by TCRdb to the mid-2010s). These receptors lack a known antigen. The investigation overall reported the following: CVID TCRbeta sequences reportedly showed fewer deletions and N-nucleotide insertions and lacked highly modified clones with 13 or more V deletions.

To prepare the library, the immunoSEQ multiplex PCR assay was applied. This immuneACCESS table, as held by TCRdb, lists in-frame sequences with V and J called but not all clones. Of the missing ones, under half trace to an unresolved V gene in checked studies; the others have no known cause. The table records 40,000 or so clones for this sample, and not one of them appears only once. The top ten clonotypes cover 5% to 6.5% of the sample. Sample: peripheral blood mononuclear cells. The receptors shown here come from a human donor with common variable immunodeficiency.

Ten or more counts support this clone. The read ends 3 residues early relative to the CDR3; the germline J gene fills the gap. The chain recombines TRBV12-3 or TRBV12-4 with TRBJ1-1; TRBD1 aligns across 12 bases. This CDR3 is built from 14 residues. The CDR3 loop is CASSPSRDRGLAFF. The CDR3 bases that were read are TGTGCCAGCAGTCCCTCCAGGGACAGGGGGCTG.

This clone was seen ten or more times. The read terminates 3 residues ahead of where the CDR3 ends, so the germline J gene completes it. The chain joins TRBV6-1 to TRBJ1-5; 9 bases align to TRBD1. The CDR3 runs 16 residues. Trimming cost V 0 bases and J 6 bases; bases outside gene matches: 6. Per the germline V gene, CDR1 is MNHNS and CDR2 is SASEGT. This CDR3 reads CASSEAMGQGGQPQHF. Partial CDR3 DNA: TGTGCCAGCAGTGAAGCGATGGGACAGGGAGGTCAGCCC.

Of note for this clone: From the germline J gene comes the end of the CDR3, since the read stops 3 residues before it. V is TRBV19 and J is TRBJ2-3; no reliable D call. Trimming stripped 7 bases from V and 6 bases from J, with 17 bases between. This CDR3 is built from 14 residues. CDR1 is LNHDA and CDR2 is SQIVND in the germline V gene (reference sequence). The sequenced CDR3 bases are TGTGCCAGTACCCTCGGGTCCTTCGGGGATACG. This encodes CASTLGSFGDT. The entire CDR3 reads CASTLGSFGDTQYF.

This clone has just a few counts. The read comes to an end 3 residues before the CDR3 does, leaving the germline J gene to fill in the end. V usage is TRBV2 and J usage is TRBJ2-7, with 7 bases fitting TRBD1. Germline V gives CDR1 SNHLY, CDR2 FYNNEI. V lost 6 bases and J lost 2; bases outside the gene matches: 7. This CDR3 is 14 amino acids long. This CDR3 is CASRADRAAYEQYF. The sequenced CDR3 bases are TGTGCCAGCAGGGCCGACAGGGCAGCCTACGAG.

The part of the CDR3 DNA that was read is TGTGCCAGTAGTCTACAGACTAACTATGGC. It codes for CASSLQTNYG. The entire CDR3 protein reads CASSLQTNYGYTF. This sequence joins TRBV19 and TRBJ1-2; D is unresolved. Read data end 3 residues before the CDR3 end; the end is taken from the germline J gene. The V end lost 5 bases, the J end lost 0 bases, and 7 bases lay between the germline ends. The CDR3 has 13 residues. Germline V lookup: CDR1 LNHDA, CDR2 SQIVND (reference sequence).

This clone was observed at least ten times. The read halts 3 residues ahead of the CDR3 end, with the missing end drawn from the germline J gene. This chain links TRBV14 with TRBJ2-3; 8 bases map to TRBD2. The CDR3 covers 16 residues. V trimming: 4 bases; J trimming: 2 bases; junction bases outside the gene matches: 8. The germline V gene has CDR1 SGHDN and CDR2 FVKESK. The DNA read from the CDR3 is TGTGCCAGCAGCCGGAGGACTAGCTCGGTCACAGATACG. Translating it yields CASSRRTSSVTDT. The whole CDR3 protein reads CASSRRTSSVTDTQYF.

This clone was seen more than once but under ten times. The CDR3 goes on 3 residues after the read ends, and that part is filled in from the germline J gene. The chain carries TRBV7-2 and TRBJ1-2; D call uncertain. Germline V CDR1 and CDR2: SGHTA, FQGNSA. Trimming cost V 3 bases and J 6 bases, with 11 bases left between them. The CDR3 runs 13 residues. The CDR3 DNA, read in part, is TGTGCCAGCAGCTTCGCGGAGTGGGATGGC. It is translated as CASSFAEWDG. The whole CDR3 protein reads CASSFAEWDGYTF.

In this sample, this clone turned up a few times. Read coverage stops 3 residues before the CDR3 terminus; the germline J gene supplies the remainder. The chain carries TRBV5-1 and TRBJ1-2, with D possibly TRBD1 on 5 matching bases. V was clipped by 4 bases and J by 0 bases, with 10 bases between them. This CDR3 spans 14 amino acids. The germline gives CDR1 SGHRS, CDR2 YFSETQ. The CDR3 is CASSQGPANYGYTF. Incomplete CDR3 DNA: TGCGCCAGCAGCCAGGGCCCAGCTAACTATGGC.

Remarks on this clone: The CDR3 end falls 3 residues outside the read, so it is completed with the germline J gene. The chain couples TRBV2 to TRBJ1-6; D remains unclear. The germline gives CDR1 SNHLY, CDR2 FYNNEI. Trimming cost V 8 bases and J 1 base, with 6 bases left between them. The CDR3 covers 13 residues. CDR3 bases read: TGTGCCAGCGCAGGTTCCTATAATTCACCC. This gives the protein CASAGSYNSP. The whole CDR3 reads CASAGSYNSPLHF.

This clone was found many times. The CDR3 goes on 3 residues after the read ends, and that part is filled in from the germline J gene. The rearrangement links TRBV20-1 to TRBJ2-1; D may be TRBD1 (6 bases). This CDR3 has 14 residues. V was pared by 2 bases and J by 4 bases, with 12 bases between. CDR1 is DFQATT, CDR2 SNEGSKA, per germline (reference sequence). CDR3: CSARSHTGYNEQFF. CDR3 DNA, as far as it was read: TGCAGTGCTAGATCCCATACAGGGTACAATGAG.

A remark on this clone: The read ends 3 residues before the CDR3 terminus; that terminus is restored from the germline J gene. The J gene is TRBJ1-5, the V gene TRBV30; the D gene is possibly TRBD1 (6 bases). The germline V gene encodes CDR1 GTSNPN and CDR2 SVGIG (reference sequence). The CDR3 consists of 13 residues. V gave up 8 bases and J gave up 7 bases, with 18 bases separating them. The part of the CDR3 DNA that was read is TGTGCCGTAGGGTACCAGGGGAAGCAGCCC. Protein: CAVGYQGKQP. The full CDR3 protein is CAVGYQGKQPQHF.

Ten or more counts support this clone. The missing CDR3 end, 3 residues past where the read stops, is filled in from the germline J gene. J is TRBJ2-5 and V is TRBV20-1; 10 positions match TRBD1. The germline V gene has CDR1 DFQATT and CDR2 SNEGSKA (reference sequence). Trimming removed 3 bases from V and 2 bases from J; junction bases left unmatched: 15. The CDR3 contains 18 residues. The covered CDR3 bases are TGCAGTGCTAGTGACAGGGGGCAGGGAGGGAGGGTTCAAGAGACC. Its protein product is CSASDRGQGGRVQET. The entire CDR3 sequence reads CSASDRGQGGRVQETQYF.

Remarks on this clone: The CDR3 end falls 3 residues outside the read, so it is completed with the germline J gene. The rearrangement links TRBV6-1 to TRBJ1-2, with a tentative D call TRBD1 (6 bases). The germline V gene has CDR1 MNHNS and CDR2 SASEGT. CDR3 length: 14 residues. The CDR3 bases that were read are TGTGCCAGCAGTGAAGCCCAGGGGTTGAGGGGC. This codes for CASSEAQGLRG. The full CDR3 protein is CASSEAQGLRGYTF.

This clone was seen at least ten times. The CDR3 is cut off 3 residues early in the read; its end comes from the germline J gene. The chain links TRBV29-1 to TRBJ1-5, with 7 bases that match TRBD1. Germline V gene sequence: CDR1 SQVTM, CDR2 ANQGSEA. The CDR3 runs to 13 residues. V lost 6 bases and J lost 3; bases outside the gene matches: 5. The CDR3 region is CSVSGGNNQPQHF. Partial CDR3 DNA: TGCAGCGTGTCAGGGGGAAACAATCAGCCC.

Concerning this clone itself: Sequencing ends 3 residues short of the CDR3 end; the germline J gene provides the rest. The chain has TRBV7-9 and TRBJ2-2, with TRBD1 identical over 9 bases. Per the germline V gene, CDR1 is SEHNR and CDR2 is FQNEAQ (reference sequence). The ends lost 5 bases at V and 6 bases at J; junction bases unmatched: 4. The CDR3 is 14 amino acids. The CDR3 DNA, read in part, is TGTGCCAGCAGCCCCGACAGGGGGGCCGGGGAG. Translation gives CASSPDRGAGE. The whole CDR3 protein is CASSPDRGAGELFF.

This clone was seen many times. Here the CDR3 reads CASSAGTSQTHEQFF. CDR3 DNA, as far as it was read: TGTGCCAGCAGCGCCGGGACTAGTCAGACTCATGAG. The chain has TRBV9 and TRBJ2-1; 8 nucleotides align to TRBD2. The read finishes 3 residues shy of the CDR3 end, and the germline J gene is used to complete it. The germline V gene has CDR1 SGDLS and CDR2 YYNGEE. The CDR3 is 15 amino acids. Unmatched junction bases numbered 10, after V lost 3 bases and J lost 8 bases.

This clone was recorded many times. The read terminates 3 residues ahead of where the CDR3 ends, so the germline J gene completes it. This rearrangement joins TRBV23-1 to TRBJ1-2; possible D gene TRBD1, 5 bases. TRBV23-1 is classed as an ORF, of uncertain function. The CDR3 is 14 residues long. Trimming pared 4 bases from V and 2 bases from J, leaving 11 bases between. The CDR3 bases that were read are TGCGCCAGCAGTCTTTGGGGGGGGAACTATGGC. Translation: CASSLWGGNYG. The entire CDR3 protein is CASSLWGGNYGYTF.

Incomplete CDR3 DNA: TGCAGCGTGGTGAAGGGGCCCGGCGACGAG. Translation gives CSVVKGPGDE. The entire CDR3 protein is CSVVKGPGDEQYF. The chain uses TRBV29-1 and TRBJ2-7, with D possibly matching TRBD1 (5 bases). The read gets to within 3 residues of the CDR3 end, and the germline J gene fills in the rest. V was cut by 6 bases and J by 5 bases, with 17 bases left in between. The CDR3 has 13 amino acids. CDR1 is SQVTM, CDR2 ANQGSEA, per germline.

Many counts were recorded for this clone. The covered CDR3 bases are TGCGCCAGCAGTTTCGGGGACAGGATCTACGAG. Encoded protein: CASSFGDRIYE. The CDR3 reads in full as CASSFGDRIYEQYF. V usage is TRBV10-1 and J usage is TRBJ2-7, with 8 positions matching TRBD1. The read comes to an end 3 residues before the CDR3 does, leaving the germline J gene to fill in the end. Germline V gene sequence: CDR1 WNHNN, CDR2 SYGVQD (reference sequence). V was pared by 5 bases and J by 3 bases, with 6 bases of the junction left unmatched. The CDR3 is 14 amino acids.

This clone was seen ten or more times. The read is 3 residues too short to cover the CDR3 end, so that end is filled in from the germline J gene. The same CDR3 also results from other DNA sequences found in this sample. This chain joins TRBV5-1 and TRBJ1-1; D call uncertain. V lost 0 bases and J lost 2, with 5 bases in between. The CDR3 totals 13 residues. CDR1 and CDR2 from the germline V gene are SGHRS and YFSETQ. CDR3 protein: CASSLAGNTEAFF. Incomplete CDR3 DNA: TGCGCCAGCAGCTTGGCCGGTAACACTGAA.

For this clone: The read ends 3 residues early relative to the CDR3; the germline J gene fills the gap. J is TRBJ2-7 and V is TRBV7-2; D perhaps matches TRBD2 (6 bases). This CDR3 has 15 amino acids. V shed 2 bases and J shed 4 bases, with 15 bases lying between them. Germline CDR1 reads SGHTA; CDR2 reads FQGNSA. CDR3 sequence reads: CASSLNSGSQYEQYF. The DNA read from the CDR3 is TGTGCCAGCAGCTTAAATAGCGGTTCCCAATACGAG.

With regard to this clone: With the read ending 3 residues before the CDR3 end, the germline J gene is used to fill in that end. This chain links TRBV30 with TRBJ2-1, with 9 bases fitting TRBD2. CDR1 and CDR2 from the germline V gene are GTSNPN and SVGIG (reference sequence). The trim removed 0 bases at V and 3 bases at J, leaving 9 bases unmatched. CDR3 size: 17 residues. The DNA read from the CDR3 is TGTGCCTGGAGTGTAGCCGTGCTAGCGGGACACTACAATGAG. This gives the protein CAWSVAVLAGHYNE. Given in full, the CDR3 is CAWSVAVLAGHYNEQFF.

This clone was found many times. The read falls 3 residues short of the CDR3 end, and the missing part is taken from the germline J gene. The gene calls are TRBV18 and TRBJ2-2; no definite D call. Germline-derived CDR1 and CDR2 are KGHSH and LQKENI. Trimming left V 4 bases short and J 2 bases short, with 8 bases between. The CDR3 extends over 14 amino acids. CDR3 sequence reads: CASSQQPNTGELFF. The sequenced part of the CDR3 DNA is TGTGCCAGCTCACAACAGCCTAACACCGGGGAG. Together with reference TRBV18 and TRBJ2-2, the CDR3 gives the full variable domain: NAGVMQNPRHLVRRRGQEARLRCSPMKGHSHVYWYRQLPEEGLKFMVYLQKENIIDESGMPKERFSAEFPKEGPSILRIQQVVRGDSAAYFCASSQQPNTGELFFGEGSRLTVL.

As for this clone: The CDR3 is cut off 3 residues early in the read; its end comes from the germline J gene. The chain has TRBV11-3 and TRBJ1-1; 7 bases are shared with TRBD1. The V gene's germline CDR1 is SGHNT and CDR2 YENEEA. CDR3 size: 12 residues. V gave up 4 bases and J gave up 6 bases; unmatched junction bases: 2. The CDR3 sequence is CASSWQGAEAFF. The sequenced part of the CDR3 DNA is TGTGCCAGCAGCTGGCAGGGGGCTGAA.

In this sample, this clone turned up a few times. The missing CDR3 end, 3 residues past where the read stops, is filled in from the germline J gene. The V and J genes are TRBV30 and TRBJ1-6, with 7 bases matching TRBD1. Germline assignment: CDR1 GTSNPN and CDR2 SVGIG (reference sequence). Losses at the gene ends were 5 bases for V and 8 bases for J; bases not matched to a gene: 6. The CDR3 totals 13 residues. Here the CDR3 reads CAWETGRHSPLHF. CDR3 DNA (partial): TGTGCCTGGGAGACAGGGAGGCATTCACCC.

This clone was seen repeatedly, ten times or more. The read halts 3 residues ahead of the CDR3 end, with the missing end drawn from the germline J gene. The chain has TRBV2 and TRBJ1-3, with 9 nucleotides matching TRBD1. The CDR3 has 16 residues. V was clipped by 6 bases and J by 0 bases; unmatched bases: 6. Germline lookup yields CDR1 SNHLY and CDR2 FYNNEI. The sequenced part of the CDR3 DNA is TGTGCCAGCAGCTACAGGGGGCCCAACTCTGGAAACACC. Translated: CASSYRGPNSGNT. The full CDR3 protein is CASSYRGPNSGNTIYF.

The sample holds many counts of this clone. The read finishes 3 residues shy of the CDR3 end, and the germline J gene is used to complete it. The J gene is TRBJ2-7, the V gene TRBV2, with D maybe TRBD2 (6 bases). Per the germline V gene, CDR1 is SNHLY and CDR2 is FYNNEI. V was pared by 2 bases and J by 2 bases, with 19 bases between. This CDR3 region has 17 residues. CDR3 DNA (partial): TGTGCCAGCAGTGAATTCAGAAGTCCCGGGACTCCCTACGAG. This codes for CASSEFRSPGTPYE. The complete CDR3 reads CASSEFRSPGTPYEQYF.